The source of this T cell receptor beta chain is a study of blood T cells in healthy people across ages. This clonotype was counted between two and nine times. No antigen is known for it. Study conclusions and caveats: Estimated diversity, derived from one million T cells, was regarded as an underestimate.

Alongside a J-beta primer mix, a sample-barcoded 5' primer served in a second PCR lasting 7 to 11 cycles. Every cDNA molecule bore a tag from a template-switch adaptor containing 12 random nucleotides. Each single sample gave us at least 3 million CDR3-containing paired-end reads. MiXCR, run by TCRdb on the 5' RACE reads, gives a single entry per CDR3 protein. The sample has around 990,000 distinct CDR3 sequences, approximately 25% seen once. Between the trimmed V and J ends, which lost 4 bases and 3 bases, there was a span of 15 bases. Per the germline V gene, CDR1 is KGHSH and CDR2 is LQKENI. The CDR3 runs to 15 residues. Separately, the same data were catalogued under a study of T cells of mothers and their children. As that report states: Thymic selection molds TCR recombination output in much the same way for related pairs as for unrelated pairs.

Sequenced: blood. The sequence was obtained from a girl aged 2 to 9 in good health. The chain combines TRBV18 with TRBJ2-5; D is possibly TRBD1 (6 bases). The CDR3 here is CASSHTRDTKETQYF. The CDR3 region has the DNA TGTGCCAGCTCACACACCCGGGACACCAAAGAGACCCAGTACTTC.